The 28 T cell receptor beta chains given below trace back to one sample, sequenced in a study of beta chain features in type 1 diabetes. Findings of the study overall: Across all four CD4+ subsets, people with type 1 diabetes showed modestly shorter TCRB CDR3s.

These receptors lack a known antigen. The whole isolated RNA underwent reverse transcription, so sequencing captured expressed TCRB transcripts. Only in-frame clones appear in the TCRdb table, and some are missing; sequencing was by immunoSEQ multiplex PCR. The table shows hundreds of thousands of clones, with roughly 11% occurring only once. The specimen sequenced was naive CD4+ T cells from blood. The receptors shown here come from a man aged 30 to 39 with type 1 diabetes.

This clone has just a few counts. The V and J genes are TRBV5-1 and TRBJ2-7; D is perhaps TRBD2 (5 bases). This CDR3 has 12 residues. Germline CDR1 SGHRS, CDR2 YFSETQ. V was clipped by 2 bases and J by 5 bases, with 8 bases between them. CDR3 protein: CASSFDGNEQYF. Written as DNA, the CDR3 is TGCGCCAGCAGCTTTGACGGGAACGAGCAGTACTTC.

This chain links TRBV11-2 with TRBJ2-7, with TRBD2 identical over 7 bases. Trimming cost V 5 bases and J 6 bases; bases outside gene matches: 4. This CDR3 is built from 12 residues. Germline V gene lookup returns CDR1 SGHAT and CDR2 FQNNGV. The DNA for the CDR3 is TGTGCCAGCAGCCGTCCGGGAGGCGAGCAGTACTTC. Translation: CASSRPGGEQYF.

The chain recombines TRBV6-5 with TRBJ2-7; TRBD1 matches at 7 bases. Unmatched junction bases numbered 2, after V lost 7 bases and J lost 5 bases. The CDR3 totals 11 residues. The V gene's germline CDR1 is MNHEY and CDR2 SVGAGI. The DNA for the CDR3 is TGTGCCAGCAAACAGGGGCACGAGCAGTACTTC. It encodes CASKQGHEQYF.

The rearrangement uses TRBV5-6 and TRBJ1-1; D is unclear. Trimming shortened V by 5 bases and J by 11 bases, and 16 bases separated the two germline ends. The CDR3 loop spans 12 amino acids. Germline CDR1 reads SGHDT; CDR2 reads YYEEEE. In DNA form, the CDR3 reads TGTGCCAGCAGTTTAGACCCGACTAGTGCTTTCTTT. Translated, it gives CASSLDPTSAFF.

This clone was seen a few times. The chain links TRBV4-1 to TRBJ2-5; D is perhaps TRBD2 (6 bases). This CDR3 has 18 amino acids. Trimming pared 0 bases from V and 0 bases from J, leaving 17 bases between. The germline V gene encodes CDR1 MGHRA and CDR2 YSYEKL. In nucleotides, the CDR3 is TGCGCCAGCAGCCAAGATGGGAGAATAGCGGCGTACCAAGAGACCCAGTACTTC. Translation: CASSQDGRIAAYQETQYF.

The sample holds a few counts of this clone. The chain links TRBV7-2 to TRBJ2-1, with 11 bases that match TRBD2. The CDR3 covers 16 residues. Germline CDR1 reads SGHTA; CDR2 reads FQGNSA. V shed 5 bases, J shed 5 bases, and the junction held 8 bases outside the gene matches. CDR3 sequence reads: CASSPTSGAYNNEQFF. As DNA, the CDR3 is TGTGCCAGCAGCCCGACTAGCGGGGCCTATAACAATGAGCAGTTCTTC. The complete variable domain, with remaining parts taken from reference TRBV7-2 and TRBJ2-1, reads GAGVSQSPSNKVTEKGKDVELRCDPISGHTALYWYRQSLGQGLEFLIYFQGNSAPDKSGLPSDRFSAERTGGSVSTLTIQRTQQEDSAVYLCASSPTSGAYNNEQFFGPGTRLTVL.

This chain connects TRBV29-1 to TRBJ2-3, with 7 bases lining up with TRBD2. The length of the CDR3 is 14 residues. CDR1 is SQVTM and CDR2 is ANQGSEA in the germline V gene. With V trimmed by 6 bases and J by 2 bases, 8 bases remained unmatched. The CDR3 protein is CSVGTTTITDTQYF. In DNA form, the CDR3 reads TGCAGCGTCGGGACTACTACCATCACAGATACGCAGTATTTT.

The CDR3: CASRPGNTGELFF. Written as DNA, the CDR3 is TGTGCCAGCAGACCCGGGAACACCGGGGAGCTGTTTTTT. This chain uses TRBV2 with TRBJ2-2; D not certain. V was clipped by 6 bases and J by 1 base, with 6 bases between them. The germline V gene has CDR1 SNHLY and CDR2 FYNNEI. This CDR3 region has 13 residues.

The chain combines TRBV4-3 with TRBJ2-5; D not resolved. This CDR3 has 13 residues. Between the trimmed V and J ends, which lost 3 bases and 3 bases, there was a span of 8 bases. Germline assignment: CDR1 LGHNA and CDR2 YSLEER. CDR3 sequence: CASSQGPKETQYF. CDR3 bases: TGCGCCAGCAGCCAGGGCCCCAAAGAGACCCAGTACTTC.

The rearrangement joins TRBV6-5 to TRBJ2-5; a weak D match, TRBD2 (5 bases). This CDR3 has 14 residues. Trimming shortened V by 6 bases and J by 1 base, and 12 bases separated the two germline ends. Germline assignment: CDR1 MNHEY and CDR2 SVGAGI. The CDR3 reads CASRGGTAQETQYF. The DNA of the CDR3 is TGTGCCAGCAGAGGAGGCACAGCCCAAGAGACCCAGTACTTC.

The sample holds a few counts of this clone. The chain uses TRBV30 and TRBJ1-6, with D perhaps TRBD1 (6 bases). Germline-derived CDR1 and CDR2 are GTSNPN and SVGIG (reference sequence). There are 13 residues in the CDR3. Trimming took 0 bases from V and 6 from J, leaving 6 bases between them. The CDR3 protein is CAWSVGANSPLHF. CDR3 sequence (DNA): TGTGCCTGGAGTGTGGGGGCTAATTCACCCCTCCACTTT.

The rearrangement joins TRBV6-9 to TRBJ2-3; 7 bases align to TRBD2. The CDR3 consists of 16 residues. Trimming cost V 2 bases and J 0 bases; bases outside gene matches: 5. From germline, CDR1 is MNHGY and CDR2 SVAAGI. The CDR3, as DNA: TGTGCCAGCAGTTATACGGCGCGGGGGAGCACAGATACGCAGTATTTT. Translated, it gives CASSYTARGSTDTQYF.

Here the CDR3 reads CASNTQAGYTDTQYF. Here the CDR3 DNA reads TGTGCCAGCAACACCCAAGCGGGGTACACAGATACGCAGTATTTT. The chain uses TRBV28 and TRBJ2-3; 7 nucleotides align to TRBD2. CDR1 MDHEN and CDR2 SYDVKM come from the germline V gene. Losses at the gene ends were 7 bases for V and 2 bases for J; bases not matched to a gene: 9. The CDR3 sequence is 15 residues long.

The rearrangement uses TRBV23-1 and TRBJ1-2, with D tentatively TRBD1 (6 bases). TRBV23-1 is known as an ORF, though its function is uncertain. V was clipped by 0 bases and J by 0 bases, with 17 bases between them. The CDR3 loop spans 18 amino acids. The CDR3 loop is CASSQSVGQTRANYGYTF. The DNA of the CDR3 is TGCGCCAGCAGTCAATCGGTCGGACAGACCCGAGCTAACTATGGCTACACCTTC.

The chain couples TRBV10-3 to TRBJ2-1, with 8 nucleotides matching TRBD2. CDR3 length equals 14 residues. The V gene's germline CDR1 is ENHRY and CDR2 SYGVKD. J was trimmed by 12 bases and V by 6 bases; bases with no gene match: 13. The CDR3 loop reads CAISPGLGSIAQFF. Written as DNA, the CDR3 is TGTGCCATCAGCCCGGGACTAGGGTCGATAGCGCAGTTCTTC.

This clone has only a few counts. The chain has TRBV10-3 and TRBJ1-2; 7 bases are a match to TRBD1. This CDR3 is 13 amino acids long. Germline assignment: CDR1 ENHRY and CDR2 SYGVKD. With 8 bases clipped from V and 5 bases from J, the junction kept 8 bases outside the gene matches. The CDR3 is CAIQPGQQYGYTF. CDR3 sequence (DNA): TGTGCCATCCAGCCGGGACAGCAATATGGCTACACCTTC.

The chain couples TRBV30 to TRBJ2-1, with 10 positions matching TRBD2. V gave up 0 bases and J gave up 4 bases; unmatched junction bases: 6. CDR3 length equals 16 residues. The V gene's germline CDR1 is GTSNPN and CDR2 SVGIG (reference sequence). The CDR3 coding sequence is TGTGCCTGGAGTGTACTTATGACTAGCGGGTACAATGAGCAGTTCTTC. Its translation is CAWSVLMTSGYNEQFF.

This clone has just a few counts. This chain uses TRBV18 with TRBJ2-7, with TRBD2 as a possible D gene (7 bases). The CDR3 runs to 15 residues. In germline, CDR1 is KGHSH, CDR2 LQKENI. The V and J ends lost 2 bases and 5 bases respectively, with 16 bases between them. This chain's CDR3 is CASSPYTGRGNEQYF. The CDR3, as DNA: TGTGCCAGCTCACCATACACAGGGAGGGGGAACGAGCAGTACTTC.

The chain carries TRBV6-6 and TRBJ2-5; a possible D gene is TRBD1 (6 bases). The CDR3 totals 12 residues. Trimming removed 6 bases at V and 11 bases at J, with 16 bases between. Looked up from germline, CDR1 is MNHNY and CDR2 is SVGAGI (reference sequence). The CDR3 loop reads CASRGHLPGQYF. The CDR3 DNA reads TGTGCCAGCAGGGGACACCTGCCTGGGCAGTACTTC.

The sample holds a few counts of this clone. The chain joins TRBV4-1 to TRBJ2-5; 7 positions match TRBD2. The V gene end was trimmed by 3 bases and the J gene end by 2 bases; junction bases not matched to a gene: 0. The V gene's germline CDR1 is MGHRA and CDR2 YSYEKL. The CDR3 sequence is 13 residues long. CDR3 sequence reads: CASSQGGQETQYF. As DNA, the CDR3 is TGCGCCAGCAGCCAGGGGGGGCAAGAGACCCAGTACTTC.

This rearrangement joins TRBV7-9 to TRBJ2-5; 9 bases align to TRBD2. The germline V gene has CDR1 SEHNR and CDR2 FQNEAQ (reference sequence). V lost 2 bases and J lost 2; bases outside the gene matches: 0. The CDR3 runs to 14 residues. In DNA form, the CDR3 reads TGTGCCAGCAGCTTACTAGCGGGGCAAGAGACCCAGTACTTC. It encodes CASSLLAGQETQYF.

This clone turned up a few times. The chain carries TRBV6-5 and TRBJ1-6, with 7 bases matching TRBD1. CDR3 length equals 14 residues. V lost 5 bases, J lost 9 bases, and 7 bases stayed unmatched. Germline CDR1 and CDR2: MNHEY and SVGAGI. In nucleotides, the CDR3 is TGTGCCAGCAGTGGGAACAGGGGAAGTTCACCCCTCCACTTT. Translating gives CASSGNRGSSPLHF.

This clone was detected a few times. This chain joins TRBV6-6 and TRBJ2-7; 10 nucleotides align to TRBD1. The germline V gene has CDR1 MNHNY and CDR2 SVGAGI (reference sequence). This CDR3 has 14 residues. V trimming: 5 bases; J trimming: 2 bases; junction bases outside the gene matches: 3. CDR3 bases: TGTGCCAGCAGTCTAGGACAGGGGGCCTACGAGCAGTACTTC. It is translated as CASSLGQGAYEQYF.

This clone came up once. This sequence joins TRBV11-2 and TRBJ2-3, with a tentative D call TRBD1 (5 bases). CDR3 length equals 14 residues. Germline CDR1 is SGHAT and CDR2 is FQNNGV. Trimming took 5 bases from V and 2 from J, leaving 11 bases between them. CDR3 region: CASSNDSPTDTQYF. The CDR3 bases are TGTGCCAGCAGCAATGACAGTCCCACAGATACGCAGTATTTT. Using reference TRBV11-2 and TRBJ2-3 for the parts outside the CDR3, the full variable domain is EAGVAQSPRYKIIEKRQSVAFWCNPISGHATLYWYQQILGQGPKLLIQFQNNGVVDDSQLPKDRFSAERLKGVDSTLKIQPAKLEDSAVYLCASSNDSPTDTQYFGPGTRLTVL.

This chain joins TRBV30 and TRBJ1-1, with D possibly matching TRBD1 (6 bases). In germline, CDR1 is GTSNPN, CDR2 SVGIG (reference sequence). V gave up 8 bases and J gave up 2 bases, with 12 bases separating them. This CDR3 region has 12 residues. The DNA of the CDR3 is TGTGCCGGAGTACAGGGTAACACTGAAGCTTTCTTT. It is translated as CAGVQGNTEAFF.

The rearrangement uses TRBV5-4 and TRBJ2-1, with 13 bases matching TRBD2. Germline V gene sequence: CDR1 SGHNT, CDR2 YYREEE (reference sequence). CDR3 length: 15 amino acids. Trimming cost V 2 bases and J 7 bases; bases outside gene matches: 3. The CDR3 spells CASSLGLAGENEQFF. The CDR3 bases are TGTGCCAGCAGCTTAGGACTAGCGGGGGAGAATGAGCAGTTCTTC.

The J gene is TRBJ2-7, the V gene TRBV7-8, with 7 bases identical to TRBD1. The trim removed 6 bases at V and 2 bases at J, leaving 10 bases unmatched. CDR3 length: 15 residues. CDR1 is SGHVS and CDR2 is FQNEAQ in the germline V gene. The CDR3 sequence is CASSFGQAFPYEQYF. The CDR3 region has the DNA TGTGCCAGCAGTTTCGGACAGGCCTTCCCCTACGAGCAGTACTTC.

In this sample, this clone turned up a few times. The chain is built from TRBV18 and TRBJ1-2; D remains ambiguous. This CDR3 has 14 residues. V was cut by 1 base and J by 7 bases, with 13 bases left in between. Per the germline V gene, CDR1 is KGHSH and CDR2 is LQKENI. The CDR3 loop reads CASSPQGTRGGYTF. The CDR3 nucleotides are TGTGCCAGCTCACCACAAGGTACCCGAGGTGGCTACACCTTC.